The subject of this entry is one TCR beta chain. What it binds is not known. Primers: 60 Vbeta forward and 13 Jbeta reverse. TCRdb's table, derived via immunoSEQ multiplex PCR, lists solely in-frame clones and lacks some. The sample has some 190,000 clones; more than 75% are singletons. These data belong to a study of cytomegalovirus exposure and HLA in healthy donors. Study results and caveats: Follow-up analysis found HLA locus-dependent TCR association rates, highest for DRB1 and lowest for HLA-C. The investigators catalogued 150 to 200 TCR beta chains as cytomegalovirus-associated. Most of the TCR beta V segments (in an earlier analysis) were productive either about 87% or about 30% of the time. Rarity characterized most TCR sequences, yet some public TCRs appeared in many donors.

This CDR3 region has 14 residues. Germline V gene data show CDR1 as MNHEY and CDR2 as SVGAGI. V was cut by 7 bases and J by 6 bases, with 19 bases left in between. The chain couples TRBV6-5 to TRBJ2-7; a possible D gene is TRBD2 (5 bases). The receptor comes from a man aged 30-40 years in good health and CMV-seronegative. The sample consisted of PBMCs. Here the CDR3 DNA reads TGTGCCAGCAAATCGAGGGAATTGGTGCGCGAGCAGTACTTC. This encodes CASKSRELVREQYF.